Below are 13 T cell receptor beta chains sequenced from a single sample in a study of blood T cells in healthy people across ages. The authors ran a second PCR of about 6 to 11 cycles using a sample-barcoded 5' primer and a J-beta primer mix. TCRdb re-called the 5' RACE reads through MiXCR, storing one row per CDR3 protein. This table holds 650,000 to 1,000,000 distinct CDR3 sequences, about half found once. The source material was blood. These TCRs come from a man older than 75 in good health.

Concerning this clonotype: One end of the junction is discordant with germline, which a read error may explain. V and J are TRBV3-1 and TRBJ2-3; D remains ambiguous. CDR1 LGHDT and CDR2 YNNKEL come from the germline V gene (reference sequence). CDR3 length: 16 amino acids. The CDR3 DNA reads as TGTGCCAGTAGCCAAGAATCCCCTAAGAGGACAGATACGCAGTATTTT. It encodes CASSQESPKRTDTQYF.

In this sample, this clonotype turned up many times. This chain joins TRBV27 and TRBJ2-5; D is perhaps TRBD2 (5 bases). Germline assignment: CDR1 MNHEY and CDR2 SMNVEV (reference sequence). The V and J ends lost 5 bases and 5 bases respectively, with 15 bases between them. The CDR3 totals 14 residues. This CDR3 is CASSLDSMTETQYF. The CDR3 region has the DNA TGTGCCAGCAGTCTGGACTCAATGACGGAGACCCAGTACTTC.

The rearrangement uses TRBV2 and TRBJ1-2, with 9 bases aligning to TRBD1. After removal of 4 bases from V and 7 bases from J, the junction contained 7 bases not matched to a gene. Germline V CDR1 and CDR2: SNHLY, FYNNEI. The CDR3 has 14 amino acids. CDR3 DNA sequence: TGTGCCAGCAGTGCGCTACAGGGGGCTTTTGGCTACACCTTC. It codes for CASSALQGAFGYTF.

This clonotype was detected a few times. CDR3 residues: CASSVGPGQREAETQYF. The CDR3 DNA reads as TGTGCCAGCAGCGTAGGGCCCGGTCAGCGGGAGGCTGAGACCCAGTACTTC. The rearrangement links TRBV9 to TRBJ2-5, with TRBD2 identical over 9 bases. J was trimmed by 5 bases and V by 0 bases; bases with no gene match: 11. The CDR3 covers 17 residues. The germline gives CDR1 SGDLS, CDR2 YYNGEE.

This chain uses TRBV27 with TRBJ1-1; D not resolved. Trimming took off 3 bases at V and 11 bases at J, with 10 bases between the two ends. The germline V gene has CDR1 MNHEY and CDR2 SMNVEV (reference sequence). CDR3 length equals 11 residues. The CDR3 loop reads CASSFGGRAFF. The CDR3 bases are TGTGCCAGCAGTTTCGGAGGGCGCGCTTTCTTT.

The chain has TRBV20-1 and TRBJ1-1, with D perhaps matching TRBD1 (6 bases). The CDR3 extends over 15 amino acids. Trimming shortened V by 0 bases and J by 7 bases, and 18 bases separated the two germline ends. Per the germline V gene, CDR1 is DFQATT and CDR2 is SNEGSKA (reference sequence). Written as DNA, the CDR3 is TGCAGTGCTAGAGATTTGAAGGGGGGAGACTTTGAAGCTTTCTTT. Its translation: CSARDLKGGDFEAFF.

The J gene is TRBJ2-3, the V gene TRBV4-2; 9 bases are a match to TRBD1. From germline, CDR1 is LGHNA and CDR2 YNFKEQ. V lost 5 bases and J lost 6; bases outside the gene matches: 15. This CDR3 region has 17 residues. The CDR3 DNA sequence: TGTGCCAGCAGCACCAACCCGACAGGGGGAGTCTTGGATACGCAGTATTTT. This sequence encodes CASSTNPTGGVLDTQYF.

This clonotype was observed a handful of times. V usage is TRBV29-1 and J usage is TRBJ1-4, with no clear D. Looked up from germline, CDR1 is SQVTM and CDR2 is ANQGSEA. The CDR3 totals 14 residues. The V end lost 3 bases, the J end lost 0 bases, and 8 bases lay between the germline ends. The CDR3 coding sequence is TGCAGCGTTGATCTTGGGGCAACTAATGAAAAACTGTTTTTT. Translation: CSVDLGATNEKLFF.

The chain uses TRBV7-2 and TRBJ2-3; D perhaps matches TRBD2 (5 bases). V was cut by 4 bases and J by 6 bases, with 23 bases left in between. The CDR3 covers 17 residues. Germline CDR1 and CDR2: SGHTA and FQGNSA. The CDR3 nucleotides are TGTGCCAGCAGCTCCGGGTCCGAGGGATTTCAAAGGGATACGCAGTATTTT. Amino acids: CASSSGSEGFQRDTQYF.

In the case of this clonotype: At one of its ends the junction is not consistent with the germline gene, which may arise from a read error. The CDR3 coding sequence is TGTGCCAGCGGCCAAGATACTCCCCTAGCGGGGGAGCAGTTCTTC. Amino acid sequence: CASGQDTPLAGEQFF. The V and J genes are TRBV14 and TRBJ2-1, with TRBD2 identical over 9 bases. The CDR3 extends over 15 amino acids. Germline V gives CDR1 SGHDN, CDR2 FVKESK.

This clonotype was recorded many times. The gene calls are TRBV27 and TRBJ2-3; D is possibly TRBD2 (6 bases). CDR3 length: 16 residues. Germline CDR1 MNHEY, CDR2 SMNVEV (reference sequence). V lost 5 bases and J 1 base, leaving 16 bases between the germline ends. The CDR3 region has the DNA TGTGCCAGCAGTCCTTCTCTGGCTAGCGGCACAGATACGCAGTATTTT. This translates into CASSPSLASGTDTQYF.

The chain recombines TRBV7-2 with TRBJ2-1; 7 nucleotides line up with TRBD2. The V gene's germline CDR1 is SGHTA and CDR2 FQGNSA. CDR3 length: 15 residues. After removal of 3 bases from V and 8 bases from J, the junction contained 10 bases not matched to a gene. CDR3 nucleotide sequence: TGTGCCAGCAGCTTCGCCCCGGGAGGAGGCTATGAGCAGTTCTTC. Its protein is CASSFAPGGGYEQFF.

The rearrangement uses TRBV9 and TRBJ2-4; the D gene could be TRBD1 or TRBD2 (5 bases each). This CDR3 has 15 amino acids. The V gene lost 0 bases and the J gene lost 6 bases, with 13 bases spanning the gap. In germline, CDR1 is SGDLS, CDR2 YYNGEE. CDR3 sequence: CASSVDGGRGNIQYF. The DNA of the CDR3 is TGTGCCAGCAGCGTAGATGGGGGAAGGGGAAACATTCAGTACTTC.